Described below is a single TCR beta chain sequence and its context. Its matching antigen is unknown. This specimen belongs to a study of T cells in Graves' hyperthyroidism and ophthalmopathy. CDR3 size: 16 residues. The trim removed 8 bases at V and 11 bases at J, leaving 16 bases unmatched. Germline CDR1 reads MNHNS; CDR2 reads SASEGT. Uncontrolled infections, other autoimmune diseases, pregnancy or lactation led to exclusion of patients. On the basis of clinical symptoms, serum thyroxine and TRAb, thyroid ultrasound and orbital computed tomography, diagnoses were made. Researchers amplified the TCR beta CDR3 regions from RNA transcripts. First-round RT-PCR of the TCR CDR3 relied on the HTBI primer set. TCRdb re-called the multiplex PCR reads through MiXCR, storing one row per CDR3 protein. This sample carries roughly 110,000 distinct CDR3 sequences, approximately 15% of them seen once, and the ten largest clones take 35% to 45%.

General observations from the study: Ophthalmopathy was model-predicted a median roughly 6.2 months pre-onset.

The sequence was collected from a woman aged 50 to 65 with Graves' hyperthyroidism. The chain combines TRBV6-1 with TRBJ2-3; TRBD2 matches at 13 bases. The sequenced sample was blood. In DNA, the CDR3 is TGTGCCAGCTTCCCCTTGGGAGGACTAGCGGGAGCTATGCAGTATTTT. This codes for CASFPLGGLAGAMQYF.